One sample yielded the 28 T cell receptor beta chains listed below, sequenced in a study of OX40 agonist ivuxolimab in advanced cancers. Produced via immunoSEQ multiplex PCR; TCRdb's table is partial and in-frame only. This table holds about 57,000 clones, 75% to 85% found once. Sequenced material: CD4+ or CD8+ T cells sorted from blood, taken in a trial of the OX40 agonist ivuxolimab. The receptors come from an adult with an advanced solid tumor such as melanoma, head and neck, liver or kidney cancer.

This sequence joins TRBV11-2 and TRBJ2-7, with 10 bases matching TRBD2. The ends lost 10 bases at V and 4 bases at J; junction bases unmatched: 7. Germline loops: CDR1 SGHAT, CDR2 FQNNGV. The CDR3 is 13 amino acids. This chain's CDR3 is CATEREGKYEQYF. CDR3 DNA: TGTGCCACCGAGCGGGAGGGCAAATACGAGCAGTACTTC.

The chain couples TRBV5-8 to TRBJ2-4; D remains unclear. The germline V gene has CDR1 SGHTS and CDR2 YDEGEE. The V end was cut by 1 base, the J end by 7 bases, with 12 bases between. The CDR3 sequence is 14 residues long. CDR3 sequence (DNA): TGTGCCAGCAGCTTGTTGGGGTCGAGCAACATTCAGTACTTC. This codes for CASSLLGSSNIQYF.

The rearrangement links TRBV30 to TRBJ2-1; D could derive from TRBD1 or TRBD2 (5 bases each). Trimming pared 2 bases from V and 6 bases from J, leaving 14 bases between. CDR1 is GTSNPN and CDR2 is SVGIG in the germline V gene (reference sequence). The CDR3 covers 14 residues. The CDR3 sequence is CAWSRGGTTNEQFF. CDR3 DNA: TGTGCCTGGAGTAGAGGTGGGACCACCAATGAGCAGTTCTTC.

This clone was counted a few times. The V and J genes are TRBV11-2 and TRBJ2-1; D is unresolved. Per germline, CDR1 SGHAT and CDR2 FQNNGV. The germline V and J ends were trimmed by 4 bases and 0 bases, with 7 bases remaining between them. This CDR3 region has 14 residues. This chain's CDR3 is CASSSSNSYNEQFF. The CDR3 region has the DNA TGTGCCAGCAGCTCGTCAAACTCCTACAATGAGCAGTTCTTC.

The chain recombines TRBV19 with TRBJ2-1, with D perhaps matching TRBD2 (6 bases). This CDR3 contains 14 residues. Trimming stripped 5 bases from V and 6 bases from J, with 14 bases between. In germline, CDR1 is LNHDA, CDR2 SQIVND (reference sequence). The CDR3 region has the DNA TGTGCCAGTAGTGGGACTCTTGGGGGCAATGAGCAGTTCTTC. Translated: CASSGTLGGNEQFF.

The DNA of the CDR3 is TGTGCCAGCACCACTAAGGGGAACACTGAAGCTTTCTTT. The encoded protein is CASTTKGNTEAFF. This chain joins TRBV6-5 and TRBJ1-1, with D unclear. The CDR3 totals 13 residues. The germline V gene encodes CDR1 MNHEY and CDR2 SVGAGI. The germline V and J ends were trimmed by 7 bases and 1 base, with 10 bases remaining between them.

This clone was seen a single time. The rearrangement uses TRBV10-3 and TRBJ1-5, with 7 bases that match TRBD1. Germline lookup yields CDR1 ENHRY and CDR2 SYGVKD. CDR3 length: 13 residues. V gave up 2 bases and J gave up 7 bases; unmatched junction bases: 2. CDR3: CAISEDRAQPQHF. In nucleotides, the CDR3 is TGTGCCATCAGTGAGGACAGGGCCCAGCCCCAGCATTTT.

This sequence joins TRBV30 and TRBJ2-7; D is undetermined. The CDR3 length is 13 residues. Per germline, CDR1 GTSNPN and CDR2 SVGIG (reference sequence). V lost 0 bases and J 7 bases, leaving 13 bases between the germline ends. Written as DNA, the CDR3 is TGTGCCTGGAGTGTAGACGGCAATTTGGAGCAGTACTTC. Its protein product is CAWSVDGNLEQYF. The variable domain in full, with the rest retrieved from reference TRBV30 and TRBJ2-7, is SQTIHQWPATLVQPVGSPLSLECTVEGTSNPNLYWYRQAAGRGLQLLFYSVGIGQISSEVPQNLSASRPQDRQFILSSKKLLLSDSGFYLCAWSVDGNLEQYFGPGTRLTVT.

The rearrangement uses TRBV2 and TRBJ2-3; 7 bases align to TRBD1. Unmatched junction bases numbered 9, after V lost 8 bases and J lost 1 base. The germline CDR1 and CDR2 sequences are SNHLY and FYNNEI. The CDR3 spans 15 residues. CDR3 loop: CASQTGMVRTDTQYF. The CDR3 DNA follows: TGTGCCAGCCAGACAGGGATGGTCCGCACAGATACGCAGTATTTT.

The chain is built from TRBV28 and TRBJ1-3; no clear D gene. Trimming shortened V by 2 bases and J by 6 bases, and 5 bases separated the two germline ends. Germline V gives CDR1 MDHEN, CDR2 SYDVKM. This CDR3 region has 12 residues. The CDR3 sequence: CASSLKENTIYF. In DNA form, the CDR3 reads TGTGCCAGCAGTTTAAAGGAAAACACCATATATTTT.

The genes are TRBV5-1 and TRBJ2-5, with D hard to call. This CDR3 contains 14 residues. The germline V gene encodes CDR1 SGHRS and CDR2 YFSETQ. The V end lost 2 bases, the J end lost 1 base, and 9 bases lay between the germline ends. CDR3 amino acids: CASSFGQAQETQYF. In DNA, the CDR3 is TGCGCCAGCAGCTTCGGGCAGGCCCAAGAGACCCAGTACTTC.

The rearrangement uses TRBV6-5 and TRBJ1-5, with a tentative D call TRBD1 (5 bases). Trimming removed 3 bases from V and 7 bases from J, with 10 bases in between. CDR3 size: 13 residues. Per the germline V gene, CDR1 is MNHEY and CDR2 is SVGAGI. The DNA for the CDR3 is TGTGCCAGCAGTTATGGCAGGGAACAGCCCCAGCATTTT. Protein: CASSYGREQPQHF.

The rearrangement uses TRBV28 and TRBJ2-1; D unclear. Germline V gene data show CDR1 as MDHEN and CDR2 as SYDVKM. The CDR3 contains 17 residues. The ends were cut back, 6 bases at V and 5 bases at J, with 23 bases in the middle. CDR3 region: CASRMGIFLPRDNEQFF. Here the CDR3 DNA reads TGTGCCAGCAGAATGGGCATCTTTCTTCCCCGAGACAATGAGCAGTTCTTC. Complete variable domain (other parts from reference TRBV28 and TRBJ2-1): DVKVTQSSRYLVKRTGEKVFLECVQDMDHENMFWYRQDPGLGLRLIYFSYDVKMKEKGDIPEGYSVSREKKERFSLILESASTNQTSMYLCASRMGIFLPRDNEQFFGPGTRLTVL.

The CDR3 DNA follows: TGTGCCAGCAGCAACACTGGAGAGCAGTTCTTC. This gives the protein CASSNTGEQFF. V usage is TRBV7-3 and J usage is TRBJ2-1; D gene unclear. This CDR3 contains 11 residues. CDR1 SGHTA and CDR2 FQGTGA come from the germline V gene. Trimming removed 5 bases from V and 10 bases from J, with 9 bases in between.

V and J are TRBV19 and TRBJ2-1; tentatively, D is TRBD1 (6 bases). CDR3 length equals 16 residues. Germline CDR1 reads LNHDA; CDR2 reads SQIVND (reference sequence). V was clipped by 5 bases and J by 6 bases, with 20 bases between them. The CDR3: CASSSHPGQASNEQFF. CDR3 DNA: TGTGCCAGTAGTTCTCACCCGGGACAAGCGAGCAATGAGCAGTTCTTC. The variable domain in full, with the rest retrieved from reference TRBV19 and TRBJ2-1, is DGGITQSPKYLFRKEGQNVTLSCEQNLNHDAMYWYRQDPGQGLRLIYYSQIVNDFQKGDIAEGYSVSREKKESFPLTVTSAQKNPTAFYLCASSSHPGQASNEQFFGPGTRLTVL.

The J gene is TRBJ2-2, the V gene TRBV18; 10 nucleotides match TRBD2. The trim removed 0 bases at V and 4 bases at J, leaving 5 bases unmatched. Germline assignment: CDR1 KGHSH and CDR2 LQKENI. This CDR3 is 17 amino acids long. The CDR3 sequence is CASSPPRAGGVTGELFF. As DNA, the CDR3 is TGTGCCAGCTCACCACCCCGAGCGGGAGGGGTCACCGGGGAGCTGTTTTTT.

V gene TRBV6-1 combines with J gene TRBJ1-1; tentatively, D is TRBD1 (6 bases). The CDR3 consists of 15 residues. V was cut by 4 bases and J by 1 base, with 13 bases left in between. The germline V gene has CDR1 MNHNS and CDR2 SASEGT. CDR3 nucleotides: TGTGCCAGCAGTGCCTTGGGGGGGCGGAACACTGAAGCTTTCTTT. Encoded protein: CASSALGGRNTEAFF.

The chain couples TRBV2 to TRBJ2-7; D is unresolved. The CDR3 loop spans 14 amino acids. Trimming took 2 bases from V and 6 from J, leaving 14 bases between them. CDR1 and CDR2 from the germline V gene are SNHLY and FYNNEI. For the CDR3, the DNA is TGTGCCAGCAGTGAACGGAATCTTAGTCGCGAGCAGTACTTC. It translates to CASSERNLSREQYF.

Concerning this clone itself: Other DNA sequences in the same sample also yield this CDR3. This rearrangement joins TRBV18 to TRBJ1-3; unclear D gene. Trimming took off 3 bases at V and 0 bases at J, with 6 bases between the two ends. The CDR3 is 14 residues long. CDR1 KGHSH and CDR2 LQKENI come from the germline V gene. CDR3 sequence: CASSPQSSGNTIYF. CDR3 sequence (DNA): TGTGCCAGCTCACCCCAAAGCTCTGGAAACACCATATATTTT.

This sequence joins TRBV7-9 and TRBJ2-1, with 8 nucleotides matching TRBD2. This CDR3 has 17 residues. Germline trimming cut 3 bases from V and 8 bases from J; bases unmatched to any gene: 15. Germline CDR1 SEHNR, CDR2 FQNEAQ (reference sequence). As DNA, the CDR3 is TGTGCCAGCAGCTTCGGCCCCGGGACTAGGCCCTCCGATGAGCAGTTCTTC. Translated, it gives CASSFGPGTRPSDEQFF.

The count of this clone is one. This chain links TRBV6-1 with TRBJ1-1; D call uncertain. CDR1 and CDR2 from the germline V gene are MNHNS and SASEGT. CDR3 length: 15 amino acids. Trimming stripped 5 bases from V and 4 bases from J, with 17 bases between. The chain's CDR3 is CASSRPRISGTEAFF. DNA of the CDR3: TGTGCCAGCAGTCGTCCAAGGATTTCGGGCACTGAAGCTTTCTTT.

This CDR3 reads CASTRDRSNTEAFF. CDR3 bases: TGTGCCAGCACCCGGGACAGATCGAACACTGAAGCTTTCTTT. V and J are TRBV6-1 and TRBJ1-1; 7 positions match TRBD1. CDR1 and CDR2 (germline): MNHNS, SASEGT. CDR3 length equals 14 residues. V gave up 7 bases and J gave up 1 base; unmatched junction bases: 6.

CDR3 DNA sequence: TGTGCCAGCAGCTTCGTTGAGGGTTACCCCCCCGAGCAGTACTTC. Amino acids: CASSFVEGYPPEQYF. The V call is TRBV5-6, the J call TRBJ2-7, with D perhaps matching TRBD2 (5 bases). Germline V gives CDR1 SGHDT, CDR2 YYEEEE. Trimming took off 2 bases at V and 6 bases at J, with 18 bases between the two ends. This CDR3 is built from 15 residues.

The rearrangement joins TRBV4-1 to TRBJ2-1; 13 bases line up with TRBD2. The CDR3 is 19 amino acids. Trimming took 0 bases from V and 5 from J; bases not matched to a gene: 10. Germline loops: CDR1 MGHRA, CDR2 YSYEKL. The CDR3 protein is CASSQDRRTSGRIHNEQFF. CDR3 in DNA: TGCGCCAGCAGCCAAGATAGGAGGACTAGCGGGAGAATCCACAATGAGCAGTTCTTC.

This sequence joins TRBV28 and TRBJ1-6; TRBD1 might be the D (5 bases). Deletions cut 5 bases from V and 7 bases from J, with 9 bases between. The length of the CDR3 is 13 residues. Germline values: CDR1 MDHEN, CDR2 SYDVKM. CDR3 coding DNA: TGTGCCAGCAGTCCAGGGATCAATTCACCCCTCCACTTT. Translated, it gives CASSPGINSPLHF.

The chain links TRBV5-5 to TRBJ2-1; D call uncertain. CDR1 is SGHKS and CDR2 is YYEKEE in the germline V gene (reference sequence). V lost 2 bases to trimming and J lost 2 bases, with 8 bases between them. The CDR3 is made up of 14 amino acids. The CDR3 coding sequence is TGTGCCAGCAGCTTAGGCAGGACCTACAATGAGCAGTTCTTC. Its translation: CASSLGRTYNEQFF.

The chain combines TRBV7-6 with TRBJ1-1; D not certain. V was cut by 5 bases and J by 3 bases, with 10 bases left in between. The CDR3 covers 13 residues. Germline loops: CDR1 SGHVS, CDR2 FNYEAQ. The CDR3 DNA sequence: TGTGCCAGCAGCCCCTCGGTTGACACTGAAGCTTTCTTT. It translates to CASSPSVDTEAFF.

This clone has just one count. This sequence joins TRBV2 and TRBJ2-7; weak D call: TRBD1 (6 bases). The CDR3 spans 13 residues. Trimming removed 4 bases at V and 6 bases at J, with 13 bases between. In germline, CDR1 is SNHLY, CDR2 FYNNEI. CDR3 in amino acids: CASSVTTGREQYF. CDR3 nucleotides: TGTGCCAGCAGTGTTACTACAGGGCGCGAGCAGTACTTC.